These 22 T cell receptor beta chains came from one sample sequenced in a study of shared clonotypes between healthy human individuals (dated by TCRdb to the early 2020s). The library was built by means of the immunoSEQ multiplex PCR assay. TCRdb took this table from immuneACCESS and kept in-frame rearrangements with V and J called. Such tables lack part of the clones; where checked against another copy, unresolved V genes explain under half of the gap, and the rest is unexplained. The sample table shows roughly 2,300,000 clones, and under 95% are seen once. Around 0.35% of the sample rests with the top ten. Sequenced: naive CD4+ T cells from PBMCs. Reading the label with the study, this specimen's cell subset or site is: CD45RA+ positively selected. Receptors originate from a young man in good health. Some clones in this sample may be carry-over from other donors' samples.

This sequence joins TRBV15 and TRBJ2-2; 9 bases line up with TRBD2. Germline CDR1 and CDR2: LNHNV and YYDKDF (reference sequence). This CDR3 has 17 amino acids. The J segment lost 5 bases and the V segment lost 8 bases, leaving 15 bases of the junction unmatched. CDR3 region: CATRHWGLAGPTGELFF. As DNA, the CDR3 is TGTGCCACCCGTCATTGGGGGCTAGCGGGACCAACCGGGGAGCTGTTTTTT.

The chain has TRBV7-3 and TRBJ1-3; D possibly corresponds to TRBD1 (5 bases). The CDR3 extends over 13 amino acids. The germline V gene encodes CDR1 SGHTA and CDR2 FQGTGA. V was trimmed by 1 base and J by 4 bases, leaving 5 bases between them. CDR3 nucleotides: TGTGCCAGCAGCTTAAGACAGGGAAACACCATATATTTT. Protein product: CASSLRQGNTIYF.

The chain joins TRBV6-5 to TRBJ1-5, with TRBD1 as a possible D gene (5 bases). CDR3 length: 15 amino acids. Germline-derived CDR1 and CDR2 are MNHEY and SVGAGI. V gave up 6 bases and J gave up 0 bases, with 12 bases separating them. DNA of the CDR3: TGTGCCAGCAGGAAAACAGGCATTAGCAATCAGCCCCAGCATTTT. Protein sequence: CASRKTGISNQPQHF.

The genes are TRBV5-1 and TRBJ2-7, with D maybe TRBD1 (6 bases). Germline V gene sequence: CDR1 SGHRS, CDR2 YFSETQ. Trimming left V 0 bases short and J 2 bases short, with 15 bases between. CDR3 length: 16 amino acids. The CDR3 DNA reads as TGCGCCAGCAGCTTGGGGGACACCCGTATCCCCTACGAGCAGTACTTC. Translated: CASSLGDTRIPYEQYF.

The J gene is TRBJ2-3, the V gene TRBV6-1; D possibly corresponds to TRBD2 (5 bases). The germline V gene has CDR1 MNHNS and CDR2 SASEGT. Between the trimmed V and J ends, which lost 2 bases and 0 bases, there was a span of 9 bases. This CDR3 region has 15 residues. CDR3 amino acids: CASSERLASTDTQYF. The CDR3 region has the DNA TGTGCCAGCAGTGAACGATTAGCGAGCACAGATACGCAGTATTTT.

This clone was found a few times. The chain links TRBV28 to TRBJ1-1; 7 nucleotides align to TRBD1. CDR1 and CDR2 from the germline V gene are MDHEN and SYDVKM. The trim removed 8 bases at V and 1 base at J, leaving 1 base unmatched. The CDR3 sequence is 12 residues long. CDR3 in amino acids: CASGTANTEAFF. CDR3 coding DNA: TGTGCCAGCGGGACAGCGAACACTGAAGCTTTCTTT.

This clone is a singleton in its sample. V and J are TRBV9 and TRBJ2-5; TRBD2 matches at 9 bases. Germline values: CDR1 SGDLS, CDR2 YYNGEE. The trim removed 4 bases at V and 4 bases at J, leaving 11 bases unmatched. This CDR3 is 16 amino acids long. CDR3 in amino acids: CASSPMIAGDRETQYF. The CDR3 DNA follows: TGTGCCAGCAGCCCTATGATAGCGGGAGACCGAGAGACCCAGTACTTC.

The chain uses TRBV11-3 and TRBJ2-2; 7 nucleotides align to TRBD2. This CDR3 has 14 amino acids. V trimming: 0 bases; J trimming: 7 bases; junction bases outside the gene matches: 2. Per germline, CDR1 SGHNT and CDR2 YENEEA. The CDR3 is CASSLEGGIGELFF. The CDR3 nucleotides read TGTGCCAGCAGCTTAGAGGGAGGGATCGGGGAGCTGTTTTTT.

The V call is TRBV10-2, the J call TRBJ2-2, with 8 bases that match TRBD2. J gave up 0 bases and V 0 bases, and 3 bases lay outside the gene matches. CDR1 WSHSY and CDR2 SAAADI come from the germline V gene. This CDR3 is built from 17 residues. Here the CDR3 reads CASSESAGGPNTGELFF. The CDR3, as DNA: TGCGCCAGCAGTGAGTCGGCGGGAGGACCGAACACCGGGGAGCTGTTTTTT.

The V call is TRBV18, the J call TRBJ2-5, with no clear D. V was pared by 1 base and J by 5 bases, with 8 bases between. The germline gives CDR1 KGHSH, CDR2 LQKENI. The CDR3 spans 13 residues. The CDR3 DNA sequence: TGTGCCAGCTCACCACTTGCCCTGGAGACCCAGTACTTC. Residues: CASSPLALETQYF.

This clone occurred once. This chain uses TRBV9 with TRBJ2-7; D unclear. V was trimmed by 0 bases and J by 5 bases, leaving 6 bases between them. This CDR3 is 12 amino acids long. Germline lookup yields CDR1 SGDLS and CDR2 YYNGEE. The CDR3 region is CASSVAGNEQYF. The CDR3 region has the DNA TGTGCCAGCAGCGTAGCTGGCAACGAGCAGTACTTC. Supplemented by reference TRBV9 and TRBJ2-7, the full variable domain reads DSGVTQTPKHLITATGQRVTLRCSPRSGDLSVYWYQQSLDQGLQFLIQYYNGEERAKGNILERFSAQQFPDLHSELNLSSLELGDSALYFCASSVAGNEQYFGPGTRLTVT.

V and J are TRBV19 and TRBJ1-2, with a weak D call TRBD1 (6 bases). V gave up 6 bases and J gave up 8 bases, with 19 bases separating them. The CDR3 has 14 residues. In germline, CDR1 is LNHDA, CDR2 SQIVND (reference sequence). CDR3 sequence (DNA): TGTGCCAGTAGCAGACGGGACATGGCTGACGGCTACACCTTC. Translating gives CASSRRDMADGYTF.

The chain's CDR3 is CASRNLAGAAYEQYF. CDR3 bases: TGTGCCAGTAGGAATCTAGCGGGAGCTGCGTACGAGCAGTACTTC. V usage is TRBV19 and J usage is TRBJ2-7; 10 bases map to TRBD2. The CDR3 runs to 15 residues. V dropped 6 bases and J dropped 4; count of bases not matched to a gene: 9. Per germline, CDR1 LNHDA and CDR2 SQIVND (reference sequence). Together with reference TRBV19 and TRBJ2-7, the CDR3 gives the full variable domain: DGGITQSPKYLFRKEGQNVTLSCEQNLNHDAMYWYRQDPGQGLRLIYYSQIVNDFQKGDIAEGYSVSREKKESFPLTVTSAQKNPTAFYLCASRNLAGAAYEQYFGPGTRLTVT.

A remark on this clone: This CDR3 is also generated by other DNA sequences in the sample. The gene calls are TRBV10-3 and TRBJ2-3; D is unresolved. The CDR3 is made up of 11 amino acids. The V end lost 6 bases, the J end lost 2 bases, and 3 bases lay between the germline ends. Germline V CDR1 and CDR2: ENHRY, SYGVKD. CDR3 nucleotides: TGTGCCATCAGAGACACAGATACGCAGTATTTT. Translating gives CAIRDTDTQYF.

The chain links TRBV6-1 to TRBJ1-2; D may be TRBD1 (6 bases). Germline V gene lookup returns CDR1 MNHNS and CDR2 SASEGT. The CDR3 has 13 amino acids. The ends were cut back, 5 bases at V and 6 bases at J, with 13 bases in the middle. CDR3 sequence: CASSTYRDDGYTF. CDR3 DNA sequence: TGTGCCAGCAGTACTTACAGGGACGATGGCTACACCTTC.

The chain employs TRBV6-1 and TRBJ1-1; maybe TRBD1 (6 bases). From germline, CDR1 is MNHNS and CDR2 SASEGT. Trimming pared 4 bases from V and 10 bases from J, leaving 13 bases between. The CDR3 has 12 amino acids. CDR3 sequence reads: CASSARTAAAFF. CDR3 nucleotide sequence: TGTGCCAGCAGTGCGCGGACAGCGGCAGCTTTCTTT.

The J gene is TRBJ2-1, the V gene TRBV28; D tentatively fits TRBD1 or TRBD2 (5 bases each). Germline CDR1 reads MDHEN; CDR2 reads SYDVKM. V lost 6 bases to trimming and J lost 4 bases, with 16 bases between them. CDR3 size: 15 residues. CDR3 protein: CASRNEGSSYNEQFF. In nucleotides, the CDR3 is TGTGCCAGCAGGAACGAGGGGAGCTCGTACAATGAGCAGTTCTTC.

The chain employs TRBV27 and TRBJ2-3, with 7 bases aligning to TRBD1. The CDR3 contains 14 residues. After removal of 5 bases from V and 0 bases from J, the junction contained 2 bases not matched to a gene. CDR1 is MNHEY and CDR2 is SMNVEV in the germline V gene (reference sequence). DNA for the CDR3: TGTGCCAGCAGTGACAGGGTTAGCACAGATACGCAGTATTTT. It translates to CASSDRVSTDTQYF.

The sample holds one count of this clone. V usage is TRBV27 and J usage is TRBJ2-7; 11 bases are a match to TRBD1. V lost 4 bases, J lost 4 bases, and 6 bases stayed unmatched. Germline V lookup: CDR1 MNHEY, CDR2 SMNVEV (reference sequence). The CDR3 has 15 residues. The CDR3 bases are TGTGCCAGCAGTTCTCGGACAGGGGGCTGGTACGAGCAGTACTTC. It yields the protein CASSSRTGGWYEQYF.

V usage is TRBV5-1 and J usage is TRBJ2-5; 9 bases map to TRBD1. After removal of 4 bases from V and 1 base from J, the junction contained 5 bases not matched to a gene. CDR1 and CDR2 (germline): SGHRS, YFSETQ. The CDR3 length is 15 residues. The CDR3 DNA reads TGCGCCAGCAGCATAGGGACAGGGCCCCAAGAGACCCAGTACTTC. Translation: CASSIGTGPQETQYF.

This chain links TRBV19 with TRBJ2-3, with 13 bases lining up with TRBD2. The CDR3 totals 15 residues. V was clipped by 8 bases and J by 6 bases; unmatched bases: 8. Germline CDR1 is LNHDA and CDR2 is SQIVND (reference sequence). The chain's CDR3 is CASGLAGDPTDTQYF. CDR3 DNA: TGTGCCAGTGGACTAGCGGGAGATCCGACGGATACGCAGTATTTT.

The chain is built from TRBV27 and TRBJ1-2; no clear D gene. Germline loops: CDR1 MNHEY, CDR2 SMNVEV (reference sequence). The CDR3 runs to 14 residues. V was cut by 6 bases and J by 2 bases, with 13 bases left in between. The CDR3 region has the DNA TGTGCCAGCAGACCCATGGGCCGGAACTATGGCTACACCTTC. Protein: CASRPMGRNYGYTF.